This T cell receptor beta chain was sequenced in a study of cytomegalovirus exposure and HLA in healthy donors. For the study at large: According to later analysis, the same platform produced the 120 or so validation and 666 first-cohort repertoires. The study, taken as a whole, reports: The classifier reportedly diagnosed cytomegalovirus status with high specificity and sensitivity. Most TCR sequences proved rare, with some public TCRs found in many donors. TCR beta chains numbering some 160 were designated cytomegalovirus-associated.

Notes on this clone: The antigen remains unidentified.

Assay: immunoSEQ multiplex PCR; the TCRdb copy retains only in-frame clones and omits some. Here the sample spans 130,000 to 150,000 clones, approximately 90% being singletons. Germline V lookup: CDR1 SGHAT, CDR2 FQNNGV. The CDR3 length is 16 residues. V was trimmed by 4 bases and J by 10 bases, leaving 25 bases between them. Sequencing input: PBMCs. This chain uses TRBV11-2 with TRBJ1-1, with D possibly matching TRBD1 (6 bases). The receptor was isolated from a young man in good health and CMV-seropositive. The DNA for the CDR3 is TGTGCCAGCAGCTCGTTTACTAGGACAGAACTAAGCTCAGCTTTCTTT. Protein: CASSSFTRTELSSAFF.